Below, 28 T cell receptor beta chains from the same sample are listed, as sequenced in a study of blood T cell repertoires in COVID-19. TCRdb keeps only in-frame clones here, not all; method: immunoSEQ multiplex PCR. This sample has 250,000 to 350,000 clones, with nearly 90% found just once. Sequenced material: PBMCs or T cells enriched from blood (not recorded which). These receptors originate from a woman aged 18-30 years with acute COVID-19.

The chain carries TRBV3-1 (or the pseudogene TRBV3-2) and TRBJ1-1, with D possibly TRBD1 on 6 matching bases. Germline CDR1 is LGHDT and CDR2 is YNNKEL (reference sequence). The CDR3 covers 15 residues. The V gene lost 3 bases and the J gene lost 1 base, with 12 bases spanning the gap. The CDR3 is CASSQYGQPNTEAFF. CDR3 nucleotide sequence: TGTGCCAGCAGCCAGTATGGACAGCCGAACACTGAAGCTTTCTTT.

This rearrangement joins TRBV15 to TRBJ1-1; possible D gene TRBD1, 5 bases. V was cut by 0 bases and J by 7 bases, with 9 bases left in between. The length of the CDR3 is 13 residues. The V gene's germline CDR1 is LNHNV and CDR2 YYDKDF (reference sequence). CDR3 loop: CATSRDRGFEAFF. The CDR3 region has the DNA TGTGCCACCAGCAGAGATAGGGGATTTGAAGCTTTCTTT.

The rearrangement joins TRBV28 to TRBJ2-7; possible D gene TRBD1, 7 bases. The CDR3 spans 12 residues. V lost 11 bases to trimming and J lost 2 bases, with 13 bases between them. Germline V gives CDR1 MDHEN, CDR2 SYDVKM. This chain's CDR3 is CAAGGQTYEQYF. The CDR3 DNA reads TGTGCCGCAGGGGGGCAGACCTACGAGCAGTACTTC.

V usage is TRBV7-9 and J usage is TRBJ1-1, with TRBD1 matching over 7 bases. Looked up from germline, CDR1 is SEHNR and CDR2 is FQNEAQ (reference sequence). V lost 0 bases to trimming and J lost 0 bases; unmatched junction nucleotides: 7. The CDR3 contains 17 residues. The CDR3 DNA sequence: TGTGCCAGCAGCTTAGCTTCGAACAGGGGAATGAACACTGAAGCTTTCTTT. Translation: CASSLASNRGMNTEAFF.

The chain joins TRBV7-9 to TRBJ1-1; unclear D gene. Germline assignment: CDR1 SEHNR and CDR2 FQNEAQ (reference sequence). The ends were cut back, 1 base at V and 0 bases at J, with 9 bases in the middle. The CDR3 is made up of 15 amino acids. CDR3 sequence reads: CASSLVGGLNTEAFF. The DNA of the CDR3 is TGTGCCAGCAGCTTAGTAGGAGGTCTGAACACTGAAGCTTTCTTT.

Turning to this clone: Different DNA sequences within this sample yield the same CDR3. The rearrangement joins TRBV7-3 to TRBJ2-2, with 7 bases aligning to TRBD1. From germline, CDR1 is SGHTA and CDR2 FQGTGA. The trim removed 3 bases at V and 1 base at J, leaving 2 bases unmatched. This CDR3 spans 15 amino acids. The CDR3 loop reads CASSLRQGNTGELFF. DNA of the CDR3: TGTGCCAGCAGCTTGAGACAGGGGAACACCGGGGAGCTGTTTTTT.

The chain combines TRBV9 with TRBJ1-1; D not certain. CDR3 size: 13 residues. CDR1 SGDLS and CDR2 YYNGEE come from the germline V gene. V was shortened by 1 base and J by 8 bases, with 12 bases between the two germline ends. The CDR3 nucleotides are TGTGCCAGCAGCGTAAGTCCGGGTAGCGAAGCTTTCTTT. The encoded protein is CASSVSPGSEAFF.

The chain carries TRBV11-2 and TRBJ2-5, with 13 bases aligning to TRBD2. CDR1 SGHAT and CDR2 FQNNGV come from the germline V gene. With V trimmed by 5 bases and J by 5 bases, 5 bases remained unmatched. This CDR3 is 15 amino acids long. The CDR3 DNA sequence: TGTGCCAGCAGCCGACTAGCGGGAGGATGGGAGACCCAGTACTTC. Its protein is CASSRLAGGWETQYF.

This chain uses TRBV28 with TRBJ1-6; no clear D gene. The CDR3 runs to 14 residues. Deletions cut 7 bases from V and 4 bases from J, with 11 bases between. Looked up from germline, CDR1 is MDHEN and CDR2 is SYDVKM. CDR3 loop: CASKLVRYNSPLHF. As DNA, the CDR3 is TGTGCCAGCAAATTAGTGCGTTATAATTCACCCCTCCACTTT.

The table lists this clone with many counts. The chain employs TRBV28 and TRBJ1-2, with 7 positions matching TRBD1. The V and J ends lost 6 bases and 5 bases, in that order; junction bases with no gene match: 15. CDR3 length: 16 residues. The germline CDR1 and CDR2 sequences are MDHEN and SYDVKM. CDR3 nucleotides: TGTGCCAGCAGCCTTTTCGACAGGGCCCAGGGATATGGCTACACCTTC. Translated, it gives CASSLFDRAQGYGYTF.

The genes are TRBV5-1 and TRBJ1-1; D ambiguous. Per the germline V gene, CDR1 is SGHRS and CDR2 is YFSETQ. With 0 bases removed from V and 3 bases from J, the gap between germline ends came to 9 bases. The CDR3 sequence is 14 residues long. The chain's CDR3 is CASSLGQQHTEAFF. DNA of the CDR3: TGCGCCAGCAGCTTGGGGCAACAACACACTGAAGCTTTCTTT.

The genes are TRBV2 and TRBJ2-1, with 12 bases that match TRBD2. The CDR3 length is 14 residues. CDR1 and CDR2 (germline): SNHLY, FYNNEI. Unmatched junction bases numbered 12, after V lost 6 bases and J lost 15 bases. CDR3 loop: CASRTGTSGSQAFF. The DNA for the CDR3 is TGTGCCAGCAGAACCGGGACTAGCGGGTCTCAGGCGTTCTTC.

The V and J genes are TRBV3-1 (or the pseudogene TRBV3-2) and TRBJ1-1; no reliable D call. Trimming left V 1 base short and J 2 bases short, with 8 bases between. The CDR3 loop spans 14 amino acids. Germline V CDR1 and CDR2: LGHDT, YNNKEL (reference sequence). CDR3 DNA sequence: TGTGCCAGCAGCCAAGTGGGCGTTAACACTGAAGCTTTCTTT. This encodes CASSQVGVNTEAFF.

The rearrangement joins TRBV24-1 to TRBJ2-1; possibly TRBD1 for D (5 bases). CDR3 size: 13 residues. Germline V CDR1 and CDR2: KGHDR, SFDVKD. V was shortened by 9 bases and J by 6 bases, with 14 bases between the two germline ends. This chain's CDR3 is CATESGLSNEQFF. DNA for the CDR3: TGTGCCACCGAGTCAGGGTTGTCCAATGAGCAGTTCTTC.

The chain is built from TRBV14 and TRBJ2-5, with D perhaps TRBD1 (6 bases). This CDR3 spans 16 amino acids. Germline values: CDR1 SGHDN, CDR2 FVKESK. Between the trimmed V and J ends, which lost 0 bases and 0 bases, there was a span of 11 bases. CDR3 protein: CASSQEVGADQETQYF. The CDR3 DNA sequence: TGTGCCAGCAGCCAAGAGGTGGGGGCAGACCAAGAGACCCAGTACTTC.

DNA of the CDR3: TGTGCCAGCAGAGCCTCTAGCGGGAGGGCCGACAATGAGCAGTTCTTC. Its protein is CASRASSGRADNEQFF. The chain carries TRBV2 and TRBJ2-1, with TRBD2 matching over 12 bases. V was clipped by 6 bases and J by 5 bases; unmatched bases: 8. Germline values: CDR1 SNHLY, CDR2 FYNNEI. The CDR3 runs 16 residues. Variable domain in full (rest from reference TRBV2 and TRBJ2-1): EPEVTQTPSHQVTQMGQEVILRCVPISNHLYFYWYRQILGQKVEFLVSFYNNEISEKSEIFDDQFSVERPDGSNFTLKIRSTKLEDSAMYFCASRASSGRADNEQFFGPGTRLTVL.

The chain has TRBV15 and TRBJ1-1; D may be TRBD1 (6 bases). Trimming took 0 bases from V and 11 from J, leaving 13 bases between them. Per germline, CDR1 LNHNV and CDR2 YYDKDF (reference sequence). The CDR3 totals 13 residues. The CDR3 DNA is TGTGCCACCAGCAGAGAGCCAACAGGGTTCGCTTTCTTT. Its protein product is CATSREPTGFAFF.

This rearrangement joins TRBV9 to TRBJ1-4; D is possibly TRBD1 (5 bases). The CDR3 sequence is 15 residues long. Trimming shortened V by 4 bases and J by 4 bases, and 14 bases separated the two germline ends. From germline, CDR1 is SGDLS and CDR2 YYNGEE. The CDR3 bases are TGTGCCAGCAGCAAAGGTGGGCAGGGTAATGAAAAACTGTTTTTT. Translating gives CASSKGGQGNEKLFF. The variable domain in full, completed from reference TRBV9 and TRBJ1-4, reads DSGVTQTPKHLITATGQRVTLRCSPRSGDLSVYWYQQSLDQGLQFLIQYYNGEERAKGNILERFSAQQFPDLHSELNLSSLELGDSALYFCASSKGGQGNEKLFFGSGTQLSVL.

This clone was observed once. The gene calls are TRBV28 and TRBJ1-3; 7 positions agree with TRBD1. The CDR3 has 15 residues. Germline V CDR1 and CDR2: MDHEN, SYDVKM. V lost 3 bases to trimming and J lost 3 bases; unmatched junction nucleotides: 5. CDR3 nucleotide sequence: TGTGCCAGCAGTTTCGAGGGGACAGATGGAAACACCATATATTTT. Translated, it gives CASSFEGTDGNTIYF.

The gene calls are TRBV10-2 and TRBJ2-4, with a weak D call TRBD2 (5 bases). This CDR3 comprises 14 residues. Trimming stripped 3 bases from V and 7 bases from J, with 13 bases between. Germline CDR1 reads WSHSY; CDR2 reads SAAADI. The CDR3 DNA sequence: TGCGCCAGCAGTGATTCGGGGATTAGGAACATTCAGTACTTC. Protein: CASSDSGIRNIQYF.

CDR3 residues: CASSIRGADTQYF. CDR3 nucleotide sequence: TGTGCCAGCAGCATCAGGGGTGCAGATACGCAGTATTTT. The V and J genes are TRBV7-9 and TRBJ2-3; tentative D call: TRBD1 (6 bases). Germline V gene sequence: CDR1 SEHNR, CDR2 FQNEAQ (reference sequence). V lost 5 bases to trimming and J lost 4 bases, with 10 bases between them. The CDR3 contains 13 residues.

The chain combines TRBV7-2 with TRBJ1-2; D is ambiguous. Germline-derived CDR1 and CDR2 are SGHTA and FQGNSA. V dropped 0 bases and J dropped 4 bases, with 15 bases sitting between them. CDR3 length: 16 amino acids. CDR3 in amino acids: CASSLAQAREGYGYTF. CDR3 nucleotide sequence: TGTGCCAGCAGCTTAGCCCAGGCGCGGGAAGGCTATGGCTACACCTTC.

The chain couples TRBV25-1 to TRBJ2-2; 9 bases are shared with TRBD1. The V gene's germline CDR1 is MGHDK and CDR2 SYGVNS. After removal of 3 bases from V and 6 bases from J, the junction contained 11 bases not matched to a gene. The CDR3 spans 17 residues. The CDR3: CASSDGKRTGVPGELFF. CDR3 bases: TGTGCCAGCAGTGATGGGAAGCGGACAGGGGTACCCGGGGAGCTGTTTTTT.

The chain employs TRBV28 and TRBJ1-5; TRBD1 aligns across 8 bases. V trimming: 7 bases; J trimming: 0 bases; junction bases outside the gene matches: 26. There are 22 residues in the CDR3. Per the germline V gene, CDR1 is MDHEN and CDR2 is SYDVKM. The CDR3 here is CASKFQLDRFRGPLYSNQPQHF. The CDR3 DNA sequence: TGTGCCAGCAAGTTTCAGCTGGACCGCTTCAGGGGGCCCCTGTATAGCAATCAGCCCCAGCATTTT.

A single count supports this clone. This chain links TRBV6-5 with TRBJ2-5; D remains unclear. Per germline, CDR1 MNHEY and CDR2 SVGAGI. This CDR3 comprises 12 residues. V was clipped by 6 bases and J by 5 bases, with 10 bases between them. The CDR3 DNA is TGTGCCAGCAGAGTTAGTTGGGAGACCCAGTACTTC. Translating it yields CASRVSWETQYF.

The V call is TRBV24-1, the J call TRBJ1-5; D unclear. The V and J ends lost 5 bases and 1 base respectively, with 8 bases between them. Germline V CDR1 and CDR2: KGHDR, SFDVKD. The CDR3 is 14 amino acids. Written as DNA, the CDR3 is TGTGCCACCAGTGCTAAGAGCAGCAATCAGCCCCAGCATTTT. Translated: CATSAKSSNQPQHF.

This clone has just a few counts. V usage is TRBV6-5 and J usage is TRBJ1-2; D possibly corresponds to TRBD1 (5 bases). With 6 bases removed from V and 2 bases from J, the gap between germline ends came to 10 bases. The CDR3 has 13 amino acids. Germline V gene data show CDR1 as MNHEY and CDR2 as SVGAGI. Here the CDR3 reads CASSLGGNYGYTF. CDR3 in DNA: TGTGCCAGCAGCTTGGGGGGAAACTATGGCTACACCTTC.

J is TRBJ2-1 and V is TRBV28; the D is unclear. The germline gives CDR1 MDHEN, CDR2 SYDVKM. V shed 6 bases and J shed 9 bases, with 15 bases lying between them. The CDR3 contains 13 residues. CDR3 loop: CASSPRAFGEQFF. CDR3 sequence (DNA): TGTGCCAGCAGCCCGAGAGCTTTCGGTGAGCAGTTCTTC.